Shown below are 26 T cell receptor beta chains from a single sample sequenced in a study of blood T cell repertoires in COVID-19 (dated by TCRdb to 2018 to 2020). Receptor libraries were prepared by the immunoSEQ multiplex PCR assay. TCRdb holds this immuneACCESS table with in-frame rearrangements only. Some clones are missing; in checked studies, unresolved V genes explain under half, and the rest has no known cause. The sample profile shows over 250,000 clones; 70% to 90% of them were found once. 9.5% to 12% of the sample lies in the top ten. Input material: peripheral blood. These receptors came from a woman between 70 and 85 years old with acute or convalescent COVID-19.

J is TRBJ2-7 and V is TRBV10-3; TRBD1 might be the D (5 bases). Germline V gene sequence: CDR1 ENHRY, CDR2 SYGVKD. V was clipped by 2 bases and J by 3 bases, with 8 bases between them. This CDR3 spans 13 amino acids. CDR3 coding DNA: TGTGCCATCAGTGAGGGGGCCCGCTACGAGCAGTACTTC. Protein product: CAISEGARYEQYF.

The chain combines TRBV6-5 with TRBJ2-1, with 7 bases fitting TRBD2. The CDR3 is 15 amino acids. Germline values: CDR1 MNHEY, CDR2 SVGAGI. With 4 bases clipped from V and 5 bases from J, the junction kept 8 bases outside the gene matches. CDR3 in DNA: TGTGCCAGCAGTTCTTCAGCGGGGACCGACAATGAGCAGTTCTTC. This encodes CASSSSAGTDNEQFF.

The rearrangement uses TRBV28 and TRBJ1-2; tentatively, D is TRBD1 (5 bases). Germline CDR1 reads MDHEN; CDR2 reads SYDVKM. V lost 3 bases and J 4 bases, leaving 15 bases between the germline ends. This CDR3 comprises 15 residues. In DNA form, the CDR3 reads TGTGCCAGCAGTTTGCCTGACAGTACCCGCTATGGCTACACCTTC. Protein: CASSLPDSTRYGYTF.

The CDR3 region is CASSRRTGGSSPLHF. The CDR3 coding sequence is TGTGCCAGCAGCCGGAGGACAGGGGGCTCTTCACCCCTCCACTTT. The rearrangement uses TRBV3-1 (or the pseudogene TRBV3-2) and TRBJ1-6; 11 nucleotides line up with TRBD1. The ends lost 4 bases at V and 9 bases at J; junction bases unmatched: 5. The germline V gene has CDR1 LGHDT and CDR2 YNNKEL (reference sequence). The CDR3 runs 15 residues.

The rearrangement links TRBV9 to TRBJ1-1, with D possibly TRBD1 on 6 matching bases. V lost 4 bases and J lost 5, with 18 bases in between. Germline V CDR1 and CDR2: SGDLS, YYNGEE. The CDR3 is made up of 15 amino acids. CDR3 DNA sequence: TGTGCCAGCAGCCCACGAATAGGGGGTGGGACTGAAGCTTTCTTT. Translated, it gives CASSPRIGGGTEAFF.

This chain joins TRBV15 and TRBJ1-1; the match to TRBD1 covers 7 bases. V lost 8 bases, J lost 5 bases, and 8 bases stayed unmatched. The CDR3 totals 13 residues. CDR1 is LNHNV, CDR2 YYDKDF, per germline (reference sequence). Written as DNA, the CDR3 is TGTGCCACCCTGGACAGGAGGCGAACTGAAGCTTTCTTT. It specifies CATLDRRRTEAFF. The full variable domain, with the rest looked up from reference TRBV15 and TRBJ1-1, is DAMVIQNPRYQVTQFGKPVTLSCSQTLNHNVMYWYQQKSSQAPKLLFHYYDKDFNNEADTPDNFQSRRPNTSFCFLDIRSPGLGDTAMYLCATLDRRRTEAFFGQGTRLTVV.

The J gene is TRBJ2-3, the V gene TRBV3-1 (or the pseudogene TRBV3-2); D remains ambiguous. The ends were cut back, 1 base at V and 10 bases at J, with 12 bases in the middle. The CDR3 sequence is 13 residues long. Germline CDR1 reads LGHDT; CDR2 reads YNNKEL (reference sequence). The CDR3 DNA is TGTGCCAGCAGCCAAGGGCCCATGGTGGCGCAGTATTTT. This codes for CASSQGPMVAQYF.

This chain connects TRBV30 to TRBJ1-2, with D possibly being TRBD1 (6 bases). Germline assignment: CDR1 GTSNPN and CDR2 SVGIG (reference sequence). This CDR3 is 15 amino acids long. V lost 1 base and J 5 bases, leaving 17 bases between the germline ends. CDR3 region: CAWSGDTGLEYGYTF. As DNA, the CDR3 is TGTGCCTGGAGTGGAGATACAGGGTTGGAATATGGCTACACCTTC.

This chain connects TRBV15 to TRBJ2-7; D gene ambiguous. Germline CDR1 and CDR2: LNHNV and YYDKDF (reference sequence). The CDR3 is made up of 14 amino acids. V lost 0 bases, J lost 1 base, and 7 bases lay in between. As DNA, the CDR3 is TGTGCCACCAGCAGAGACGGCAGGTCCTACGAGCAGTACTTC. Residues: CATSRDGRSYEQYF.

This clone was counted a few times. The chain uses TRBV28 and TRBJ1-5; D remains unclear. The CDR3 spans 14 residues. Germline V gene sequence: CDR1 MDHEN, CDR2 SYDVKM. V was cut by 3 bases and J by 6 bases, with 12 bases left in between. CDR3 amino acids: CASSFPRRGQPQHF. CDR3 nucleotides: TGTGCCAGCAGTTTTCCCCGCCGCGGTCAGCCCCAGCATTTT.

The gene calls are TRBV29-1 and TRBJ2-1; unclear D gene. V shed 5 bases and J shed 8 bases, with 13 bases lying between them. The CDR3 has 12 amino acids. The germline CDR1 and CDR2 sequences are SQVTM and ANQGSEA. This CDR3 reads CSVPTQRHEQFF. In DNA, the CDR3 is TGCAGCGTTCCCACTCAGCGCCATGAGCAGTTCTTC.

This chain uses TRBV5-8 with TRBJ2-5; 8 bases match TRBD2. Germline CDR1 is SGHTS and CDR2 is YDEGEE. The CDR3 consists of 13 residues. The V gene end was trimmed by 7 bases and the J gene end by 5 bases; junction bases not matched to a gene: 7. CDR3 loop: CASRSGAPETQYF. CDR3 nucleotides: TGTGCCAGCCGTAGCGGGGCCCCGGAGACCCAGTACTTC.

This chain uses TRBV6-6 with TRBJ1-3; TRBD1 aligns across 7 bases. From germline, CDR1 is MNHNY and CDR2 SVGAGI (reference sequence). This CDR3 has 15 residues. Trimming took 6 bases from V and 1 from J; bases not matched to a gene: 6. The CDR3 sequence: CASSPTGTSGNTIYF. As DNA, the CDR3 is TGTGCCAGCAGCCCGACAGGGACTTCTGGAAACACCATATATTTT.

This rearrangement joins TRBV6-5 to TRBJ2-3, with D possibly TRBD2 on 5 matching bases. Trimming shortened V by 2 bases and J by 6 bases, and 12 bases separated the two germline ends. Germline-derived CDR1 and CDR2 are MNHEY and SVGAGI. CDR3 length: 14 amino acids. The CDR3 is CASSYRTPGDTQYF. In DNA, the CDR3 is TGTGCCAGCAGTTACCGGACCCCGGGGGATACGCAGTATTTT.

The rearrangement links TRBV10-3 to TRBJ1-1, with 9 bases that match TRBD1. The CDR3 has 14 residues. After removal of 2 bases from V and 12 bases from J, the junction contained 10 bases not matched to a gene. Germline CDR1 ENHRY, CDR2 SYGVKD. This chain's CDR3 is CAISEGDRAVIPFF. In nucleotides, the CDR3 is TGTGCCATCAGTGAGGGGGACAGGGCCGTGATACCTTTCTTT.

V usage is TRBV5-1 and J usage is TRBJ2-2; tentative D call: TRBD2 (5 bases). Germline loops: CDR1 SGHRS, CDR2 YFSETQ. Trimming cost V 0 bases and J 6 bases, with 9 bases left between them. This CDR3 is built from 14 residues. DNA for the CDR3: TGCGCCAGCAGCTTGGGAGGGTTTTCCGGGGAGCTGTTTTTT. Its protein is CASSLGGFSGELFF.

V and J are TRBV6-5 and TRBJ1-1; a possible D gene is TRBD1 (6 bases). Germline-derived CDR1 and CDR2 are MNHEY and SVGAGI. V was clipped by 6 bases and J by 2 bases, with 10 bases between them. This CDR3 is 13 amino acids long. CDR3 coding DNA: TGTGCCAGCAGGACAGGCATCAACACTGAAGCTTTCTTT. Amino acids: CASRTGINTEAFF.

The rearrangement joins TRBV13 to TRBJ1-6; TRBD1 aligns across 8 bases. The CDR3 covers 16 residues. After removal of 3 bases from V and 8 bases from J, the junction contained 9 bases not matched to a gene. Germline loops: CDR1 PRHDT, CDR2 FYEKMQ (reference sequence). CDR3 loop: CASSFNQGARDSPLHF. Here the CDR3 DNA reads TGTGCCAGCAGCTTTAATCAGGGGGCTAGGGATTCACCCCTCCACTTT.

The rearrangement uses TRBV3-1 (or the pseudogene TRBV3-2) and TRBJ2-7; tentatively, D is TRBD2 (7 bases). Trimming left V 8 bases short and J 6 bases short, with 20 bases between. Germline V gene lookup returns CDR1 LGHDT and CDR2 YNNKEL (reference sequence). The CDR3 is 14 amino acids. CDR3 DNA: TGTGCCAGCGGGGGGGGCCTCCCCACGGGCGAGCAGTACTTC. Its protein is CASGGGLPTGEQYF.

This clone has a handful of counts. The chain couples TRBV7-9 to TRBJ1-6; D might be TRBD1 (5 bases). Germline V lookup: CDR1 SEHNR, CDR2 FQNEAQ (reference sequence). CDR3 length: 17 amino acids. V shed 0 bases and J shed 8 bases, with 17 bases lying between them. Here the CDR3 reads CASSLAQGWQVDSPLHF. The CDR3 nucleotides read TGTGCCAGCAGCTTAGCGCAGGGTTGGCAGGTAGATTCACCCCTCCACTTT.

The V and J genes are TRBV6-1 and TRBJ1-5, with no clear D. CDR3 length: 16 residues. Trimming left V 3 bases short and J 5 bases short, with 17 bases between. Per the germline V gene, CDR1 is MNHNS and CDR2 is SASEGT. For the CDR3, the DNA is TGTGCCAGCAGTGATCGTCTGCTCCGGTTGGATCAGCCCCAGCATTTT. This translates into CASSDRLLRLDQPQHF.

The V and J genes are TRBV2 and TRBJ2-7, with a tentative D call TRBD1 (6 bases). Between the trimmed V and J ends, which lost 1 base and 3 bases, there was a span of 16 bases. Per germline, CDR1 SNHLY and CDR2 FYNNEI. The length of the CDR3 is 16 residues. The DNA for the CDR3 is TGTGCCAGCAGTGAAGTGGGGACAACGAGGTACTACGAGCAGTACTTC. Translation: CASSEVGTTRYYEQYF.

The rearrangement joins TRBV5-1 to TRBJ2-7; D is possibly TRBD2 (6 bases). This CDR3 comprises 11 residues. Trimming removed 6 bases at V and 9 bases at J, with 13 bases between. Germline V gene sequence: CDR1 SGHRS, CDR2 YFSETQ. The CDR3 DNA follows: TGCGCCAGCACGGGGGTGGGCCGGCAGTACTTC. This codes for CASTGVGRQYF.

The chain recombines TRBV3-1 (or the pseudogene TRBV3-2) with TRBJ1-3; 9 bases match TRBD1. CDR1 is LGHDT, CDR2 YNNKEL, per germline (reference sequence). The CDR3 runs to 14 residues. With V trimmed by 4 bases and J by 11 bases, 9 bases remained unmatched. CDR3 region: CASSPPRDRAAIYF. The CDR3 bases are TGTGCCAGCAGCCCTCCCCGGGACAGGGCCGCCATATATTTT.

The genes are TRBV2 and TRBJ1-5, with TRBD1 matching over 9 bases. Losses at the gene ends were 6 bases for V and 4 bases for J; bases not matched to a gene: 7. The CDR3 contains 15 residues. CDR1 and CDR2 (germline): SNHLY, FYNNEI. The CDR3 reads CASRADRGQNQPQHF. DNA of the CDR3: TGTGCCAGCAGAGCGGACAGGGGTCAGAATCAGCCCCAGCATTTT.

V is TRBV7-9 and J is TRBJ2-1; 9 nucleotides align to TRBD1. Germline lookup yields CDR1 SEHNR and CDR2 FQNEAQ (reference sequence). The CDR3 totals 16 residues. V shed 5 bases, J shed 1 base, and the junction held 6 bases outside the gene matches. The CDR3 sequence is CASSNGQGRSYNEQFF. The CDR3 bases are TGTGCCAGCAGCAATGGACAGGGGCGTTCCTACAATGAGCAGTTCTTC.